This is a list of T cell receptor beta chains from one sample in a study of shared clonotypes between healthy human individuals. TCRdb keeps only in-frame clones here, not all; method: immunoSEQ multiplex PCR. Found here are around 2.1 million clones, roughly 91% of them singletons; the top ten hold 1.5% to 2%. The sample taken for sequencing was naive CD8+ T cells from PBMCs. The receptors originated from a man younger than 30 in good health. Some clones in this sample may be carry-over from other donors' samples. CDR3s include the opening cysteine and the closing phenylalanine or tryptophan. The D gene is left open where the match is weak. Clone sizes are given selectively: once, few, many, or a class where the clone is expanded.

j_gene | d_gene | v_gene | abundance | CDR3aa | CDR3nt
TRBJ2-3 | . | TRBV29-1 | . | CSVSGGRTDTQYF | TGCAGCGTTTCTGGGGGGCGGACAGATACGCAGTATTTT
TRBJ1-3 | TRBD1 | TRBV7-9 | . | CASSLYEGASENTIYF | TGTGCCAGCAGCTTATACGAGGGGGCCTCCGAAAACACCATATATTTT
TRBJ2-3 | . | TRBV7-9 | once | CASSYEDLTDTQYF | TGTGCCAGCAGCTATGAAGACCTCACAGATACGCAGTATTTT
TRBJ1-1 | . | TRBV19 | . | CASSNTRAAGGTEAFF | TGTGCCAGTAGCAATACTCGGGCGGCGGGGGGCACTGAAGCTTTCTTT
TRBJ2-1 | TRBD1 | TRBV5-1 | . | CASSFQDRGAPMPYNEQFF | TGCGCCAGCAGCTTCCAGGACAGGGGGGCCCCTATGCCCTACAATGAGCAGTTCTTC
TRBJ2-1 | TRBD2 | TRBV28 | . | CASSRPGLAGGRSYNEQFF | TGTGCCAGCAGTCGACCGGGACTAGCGGGAGGGCGATCCTACAATGAGCAGTTCTTC
TRBJ2-7 | . | TRBV5-1 | . | CASSFTGIPSYEQYF | TGCGCCAGCAGCTTTACAGGGATCCCTTCCTACGAGCAGTACTTC
TRBJ2-7 | . | TRBV28 | . | CASTRGYEQYF | TGTGCCAGCACGAGGGGCTACGAGCAGTACTTC
TRBJ1-2 | . | TRBV11-1 | . | CASSIDYKAGTYGYTF | TGTGCCAGCAGCATAGATTATAAGGCTGGGACCTATGGCTACACCTTC
TRBJ2-7 | TRBD2 | TRBV7-9 | . | CASSLGAGSSYEQYF | TGTGCCAGCAGCTTAGGAGCGGGGTCCTCCTACGAGCAGTACTTC
TRBJ2-7 | . | TRBV2 | . | CASSDMWPEQYF | TGTGCCAGCAGCGACATGTGGCCCGAGCAGTACTTC
TRBJ1-2 | TRBD1 | TRBV14 | . | CASSPRGTGYGYTF | TGTGCCAGCAGCCCCAGGGGGACGGGCTATGGCTACACCTTC
TRBJ2-7 | . | TRBV7-6 | . | CASSPRVGGADYEQYF | TGTGCCAGCAGCCCTCGCGTTGGAGGTGCGGACTACGAGCAGTACTTC
TRBJ1-1 | TRBD1 | TRBV7-8 | . | CASSLETGTGTEAFF | TGTGCCAGCAGCTTGGAGACCGGGACAGGGACTGAAGCTTTCTTT
TRBJ2-7 | TRBD1 | TRBV7-3 | . | CASSLTGDRGTYEQYF | TGTGCCAGCAGCTTAACGGGGGACAGGGGCACCTACGAGCAGTACTTC
TRBJ2-2 | TRBD2 | TRBV4-1 | . | CASSYASGSIGELFF | TGCGCCAGCAGCTACGCTAGCGGGAGTATCGGGGAGCTGTTTTTT
TRBJ2-7 | . | TRBV9 | . | CASSPRLGEQYF | TGTGCCAGCAGCCCTAGGCTCGGGGAGCAGTACTTC
TRBJ2-1 | TRBD2 | TRBV27 | . | CASSSLAGAPNEQFF | TGTGCCAGCAGTTCCTTAGCGGGAGCCCCGAATGAGCAGTTCTTC
TRBJ2-1 | . | TRBV7-2 | . | CASSLGGFAPYNEQFF | TGTGCCAGCAGCTTAGGCGGCTTCGCCCCCTACAATGAGCAGTTCTTC
TRBJ1-2 | . | TRBV9 | . | CASREGSGYGYTF | TGTGCCAGCAGGGAGGGTTCGGGCTATGGCTACACCTTC
TRBJ2-1 | TRBD1 | TRBV9 | . | CASSVEADRGTNEQFF | TGTGCCAGCAGCGTAGAGGCGGACAGGGGTACGAATGAGCAGTTCTTC
TRBJ2-5 | . | TRBV5-6 | . | CASSSSNGETQYF | TGTGCCAGCAGCTCGTCAAACGGGGAGACCCAGTACTTC
TRBJ2-1 | TRBD2 | TRBV29-1 | . | CSVEPRLWASGSENEQFF | TGCAGCGTTGAACCCCGGCTTTGGGCTAGCGGGAGTGAGAATGAGCAGTTCTTC
TRBJ1-2 | TRBD1 | TRBV7-9 | . | CASSLGGTGFYTF | TGTGCCAGCAGCTTAGGGGGGACAGGTTTCTACACCTTC
TRBJ2-1 | . | TRBV9 | . | CASSVEPPYTSSYNEQFF | TGTGCCAGCAGCGTAGAGCCCCCTTACACCAGCTCCTACAATGAGCAGTTCTTC
TRBJ2-3 | . | TRBV5-6 | . | CASSLIPGWGTDTQYF | TGTGCCAGCAGCTTGATCCCAGGCTGGGGCACAGATACGCAGTATTTT
TRBJ2-3 | TRBD2 | TRBV7-2 | . | CASSLSPQGLRADTQYF | TGTGCCAGCAGCTTGTCCCCCCAGGGACTACGCGCAGATACGCAGTATTTT
TRBJ2-7 | TRBD1 | TRBV27 | once | CASSQGQAYYEQYF | TGTGCCAGCAGTCAGGGACAGGCATATTACGAGCAGTACTTC
TRBJ1-5 | TRBD1 | TRBV28 | . | CAIQFGDRDRGNQPQHF | TGTGCCATCCAGTTTGGGGACAGGGATCGCGGCAATCAGCCCCAGCATTTT
TRBJ2-1 | . | TRBV9 | . | CASSVGSRGRNEQFF | TGTGCCAGCAGCGTAGGAAGCAGGGGGAGGAATGAGCAGTTCTTC
TRBJ2-1 | . | TRBV6-5 | once | CASSYSRGEAYNEQFF | TGTGCCAGCAGTTACTCGAGAGGGGAGGCCTACAATGAGCAGTTCTTC
TRBJ1-1 | TRBD1 | TRBV5-4 | . | CASSAGTGGRNTEAFF | TGTGCCAGCAGCGCCGGGACAGGGGGCAGAAACACTGAAGCTTTCTTT
TRBJ2-3 | . | TRBV13 | once | CASSSSRLAGTPDTDTQYF | TGTGCCAGCAGCTCCAGTCGGCTAGCCGGAACTCCAGACACAGATACGCAGTATTTT
TRBJ1-4 | . | TRBV9 | . | CASSVGGFNEKLFF | TGTGCCAGCAGCGTAGGGGGGTTTAATGAAAAACTGTTTTTT
TRBJ2-7 | . | TRBV19 | . | CASSSRTRDQQYF | TGTGCCAGTAGTAGCAGAACCAGGGACCAGCAGTACTTC
TRBJ2-7 | TRBD2 | TRBV5-1 | . | CASSLGYGGSYEQYF | TGCGCCAGCAGCTTGGGTTACGGGGGGTCGTACGAGCAGTACTTC
TRBJ2-7 | TRBD1 | TRBV15 | few | CATSRGTGTYEQYF | TGTGCCACCAGCAGAGGGACAGGGACCTACGAGCAGTACTTC
TRBJ2-7 | TRBD2 | TRBV27 | . | CASSLYGGLEAYEQYF | TGTGCCAGCAGTTTATATGGGGGACTAGAGGCCTACGAGCAGTACTTC
TRBJ1-2 | . | TRBV7-9 | . | CASSPSQGVHYGYTF | TGTGCCAGCAGCCCCAGCCAGGGAGTCCACTATGGCTACACCTTC
TRBJ2-2 | . | TRBV2 | few | CASTPRATRNTGELFF | TGTGCCAGCACCCCCCGAGCAACTCGGAACACCGGGGAGCTGTTTTTT
TRBJ2-5 | . | TRBV28 | . | CASRYRGGGETQYF | TGTGCCAGCCGATACAGGGGTGGAGGGGAGACCCAGTACTTC
TRBJ2-1 | . | TRBV11-3 | once | CARGTVRGSYNEQFF | TGTGCCAGGGGGACCGTGCGGGGCTCCTACAATGAGCAGTTCTTC
TRBJ2-2 | . | TRBV6-1 | . | CASTFDSRAAGELFF | TGTGCCAGCACCTTCGACAGCAGGGCCGCCGGGGAGCTGTTTTTT